The 27 T cell receptor beta chains listed next were all sequenced from one sample in a study of blood T cell repertoires in COVID-19. Profiling relied on immunoSEQ multiplex PCR, and the TCRdb table lists in-frame clones only, not all of them. The sample consists of some 190,000 clones, about 88% of them appearing once. Sequencing input: PBMCs or T cells enriched from blood (not recorded which). Receptors originate from a woman between 35 and 50 years old in a cohort exposed to, infected with or recovered from COVID-19 (not recorded which).

Here the CDR3 DNA reads TGTGCCAGCAGCCCCGCCCGGGGGACTGAAGCTTTCTTT. Translating gives CASSPARGTEAFF. The V and J genes are TRBV13 and TRBJ1-1; the D gene is possibly TRBD1 (5 bases). The CDR3 runs to 13 residues. Germline V gives CDR1 PRHDT, CDR2 FYEKMQ (reference sequence). Trimming left V 5 bases short and J 5 bases short, with 12 bases between.

This clone was observed at least ten times. The chain joins TRBV5-1 to TRBJ2-3; 12 bases are shared with TRBD2. CDR3 length: 17 amino acids. Germline CDR1 SGHRS, CDR2 YFSETQ. V lost 1 base to trimming and J lost 6 bases; unmatched junction nucleotides: 9. CDR3 region: CASSLFPSGGAWDTQYF. CDR3 sequence (DNA): TGCGCCAGCAGCTTGTTTCCTAGCGGGGGGGCATGGGATACGCAGTATTTT.

The chain combines TRBV7-9 with TRBJ1-1; possibly TRBD1 for D (5 bases). Trimming took 3 bases from V and 8 from J, leaving 13 bases between them. The CDR3 sequence is 13 residues long. CDR1 is SEHNR, CDR2 FQNEAQ, per germline (reference sequence). The CDR3 reads CASSLPGQEEAFF. CDR3 in DNA: TGTGCCAGCAGCTTGCCAGGGCAGGAAGAAGCTTTCTTT. Together with reference TRBV7-9 and TRBJ1-1, the CDR3 gives the full variable domain: DTGVSQNPRHKITKRGQNVTFRCDPISEHNRLYWYRQTLGQGPEFLTYFQNEAQLEKSRLLSDRFSAERPKGSFSTLEIQRTEQGDSAMYLCASSLPGQEEAFFGQGTRLTVV.

V is TRBV16 and J is TRBJ2-3, with TRBD1 identical over 8 bases. Germline CDR1 reads KGHSY; CDR2 reads FQNENV. The CDR3 is 15 amino acids. Trimming at V came to 3 bases and at J to 9 bases, leaving 11 bases not matched to a gene. CDR3 protein: CASSHRDRLQITQYF. DNA for the CDR3: TGTGCCAGCAGCCATCGGGACAGGCTACAGATAACGCAGTATTTT. The variable domain in full, completed from reference TRBV16 and TRBJ2-3, reads GEEVAQTPKHLVRGEGQKAKLYCAPIKGHSYVFWYQQVLKNEFKFLISFQNENVFDETGMPKERFSAKCLPNSPCSLEIQATKLEDSAVYFCASSHRDRLQITQYFGPGTRLTVL.

This chain joins TRBV29-1 and TRBJ1-1, with D unresolved. Germline lookup yields CDR1 SQVTM and CDR2 ANQGSEA. Trimming cost V 5 bases and J 5 bases, with 6 bases left between them. The CDR3 spans 10 residues. The CDR3 coding sequence is TGCAGCGTTCTATCAACTGAAGCTTTCTTT. Protein: CSVLSTEAFF.

V is TRBV5-1 and J is TRBJ2-5, with 10 bases fitting TRBD2. V trimming: 4 bases; J trimming: 5 bases; junction bases outside the gene matches: 8. The germline V gene encodes CDR1 SGHRS and CDR2 YFSETQ. The length of the CDR3 is 15 residues. The CDR3 here is CASSPIAGGGETQYF. CDR3 nucleotides: TGCGCCAGCAGCCCGATAGCGGGAGGAGGGGAGACCCAGTACTTC.

This clone appeared once. The V and J genes are TRBV19 and TRBJ1-2, with 10 bases aligning to TRBD1. This CDR3 contains 16 residues. The V gene's germline CDR1 is LNHDA and CDR2 SQIVND (reference sequence). The ends lost 5 bases at V and 0 bases at J; junction bases unmatched: 6. CDR3 residues: CASSLLGQGANYGYTF. Here the CDR3 DNA reads TGTGCCAGTAGTTTGTTAGGACAGGGGGCTAACTATGGCTACACCTTC.

This chain uses TRBV7-8 with TRBJ1-2; 9 bases agree with TRBD1. The V gene's germline CDR1 is SGHVS and CDR2 FQNEAQ. V shed 5 bases, J shed 7 bases, and the junction held 8 bases outside the gene matches. The CDR3 covers 14 residues. CDR3 residues: CASSTGTGSTGYTF. DNA for the CDR3: TGTGCCAGCAGCACCGGGACAGGGTCTACTGGCTACACCTTC.

The J gene is TRBJ2-7, the V gene TRBV19, with a weak D call TRBD2 (6 bases). V lost 1 base, J lost 6 bases, and 13 bases lay in between. CDR3 length: 14 residues. In germline, CDR1 is LNHDA, CDR2 SQIVND (reference sequence). The CDR3 region has the DNA TGTGCCAGTAGTATAGTGGGGGGAGCCGGCGAGCAGTACTTC. Translated: CASSIVGGAGEQYF.

This chain uses TRBV25-1 with TRBJ2-1; 8 bases are shared with TRBD2. V shed 3 bases, J shed 4 bases, and the junction held 11 bases outside the gene matches. The CDR3 is made up of 17 amino acids. From germline, CDR1 is MGHDK and CDR2 SYGVNS. The CDR3 nucleotides are TGTGCCAGCAGTGATCTCTCCGGGACTAGGCTATACAATGAGCAGTTCTTC. Translated, it gives CASSDLSGTRLYNEQFF.

CDR3 in amino acids: CASSQDVARDYGYTF. CDR3 sequence (DNA): TGTGCCAGCAGCCAAGACGTCGCCAGGGACTATGGCTACACCTTC. The chain is built from TRBV3-1 (or the pseudogene TRBV3-2) and TRBJ1-2; perhaps TRBD1 as D (5 bases). V lost 0 bases and J 3 bases, leaving 11 bases between the germline ends. Germline CDR1 LGHDT, CDR2 YNNKEL (reference sequence). The CDR3 is 15 amino acids.

The chain combines TRBV11-3 with TRBJ2-1, with D perhaps TRBD2 (5 bases). The CDR3 loop spans 13 amino acids. Germline CDR1 is SGHNT and CDR2 is YENEEA. V was cut by 1 base and J by 9 bases, with 10 bases left in between. CDR3 nucleotides: TGTGCCAGCAGCTTAGGCCTAGCTGGTGAGCAGTTCTTC. Encoded protein: CASSLGLAGEQFF.

The rearrangement links TRBV25-1 to TRBJ1-5; the match to TRBD1 covers 7 bases. Germline V gives CDR1 MGHDK, CDR2 SYGVNS. The CDR3 has 15 amino acids. The trim removed 2 bases at V and 2 bases at J, leaving 3 bases unmatched. CDR3 region: CASSEVGQGNQPQHF. The CDR3 DNA reads as TGTGCCAGCAGTGAAGTAGGACAGGGCAATCAGCCCCAGCATTTT.

This chain joins TRBV18 and TRBJ1-1; 7 positions match TRBD1. The J segment lost 6 bases and the V segment lost 0 bases, leaving 7 bases of the junction unmatched. CDR3 length: 15 residues. CDR1 KGHSH and CDR2 LQKENI come from the germline V gene. CDR3 sequence reads: CASSPPYDRVPEAFF. The CDR3 nucleotides are TGTGCCAGCTCACCACCTTATGACAGGGTACCTGAAGCTTTCTTT.

The J gene is TRBJ2-5, the V gene TRBV5-4; weak D call: TRBD1 (5 bases). CDR3 length equals 13 residues. V lost 4 bases and J 1 base, leaving 8 bases between the germline ends. Germline CDR1 SGHNT, CDR2 YYREEE (reference sequence). The CDR3 sequence is CASSPRVQETQYF. In DNA, the CDR3 is TGTGCCAGCAGCCCCAGGGTCCAAGAGACCCAGTACTTC.

The V gene is TRBV11-3, the J gene TRBJ2-7; D possibly corresponds to TRBD2 (5 bases). The CDR3 has 15 residues. The germline V and J ends were trimmed by 2 bases and 2 bases, with 13 bases remaining between them. The germline V gene encodes CDR1 SGHNT and CDR2 YENEEA. The CDR3 spells CASSLRSTTTYEQYF. Here the CDR3 DNA reads TGTGCCAGCAGCTTAAGATCGACTACTACCTACGAGCAGTACTTC.

This chain's CDR3 is CASSLFALEATAGGLTQETQYF. The DNA for the CDR3 is TGTGCCAGCAGTTTATTTGCTCTGGAGGCCACAGCGGGGGGGCTAACCCAAGAGACCCAGTACTTC. The rearrangement uses TRBV28 and TRBJ2-5; 10 bases are shared with TRBD2. Germline-derived CDR1 and CDR2 are MDHEN and SYDVKM. Losses at the gene ends were 1 base for V and 1 base for J; bases not matched to a gene: 21. The CDR3 is made up of 22 amino acids.

The V and J genes are TRBV5-6 and TRBJ1-1; TRBD1 might be the D (5 bases). Germline lookup yields CDR1 SGHDT and CDR2 YYEEEE. The CDR3 extends over 15 amino acids. Between the trimmed V and J ends, which lost 6 bases and 4 bases, there was a span of 19 bases. The CDR3 DNA reads as TGTGCCAGCAAAACGGTTGGGGGGAAGGGCACTGAAGCTTTCTTT. Encoded protein: CASKTVGGKGTEAFF.

This chain uses TRBV2 with TRBJ2-7; 8 bases fit TRBD1. The CDR3 is 15 amino acids. J gave up 4 bases and V 6 bases, and 11 bases lay outside the gene matches. Germline V lookup: CDR1 SNHLY, CDR2 FYNNEI. The CDR3 DNA is TGTGCCAGCAGCGAAAGGACAGGGAGTAGTTACGAGCAGTACTTC. It encodes CASSERTGSSYEQYF.

V is TRBV28 and J is TRBJ1-6; D call uncertain. The germline V gene has CDR1 MDHEN and CDR2 SYDVKM. CDR3 length: 12 amino acids. V was cut by 7 bases and J by 7 bases, with 8 bases left in between. Here the CDR3 reads CASTEGNSPLHF. CDR3 sequence (DNA): TGTGCCAGCACCGAGGGAAATTCACCCCTCCACTTT.

This chain uses TRBV11-3 with TRBJ2-7, with 10 bases matching TRBD1. CDR3 length: 15 amino acids. Germline CDR1 and CDR2: SGHNT and YENEEA. V dropped 5 bases and J dropped 2; count of bases not matched to a gene: 6. CDR3 in amino acids: CASSPGTGVPYEQYF. CDR3 DNA: TGTGCCAGCAGCCCCGGGACAGGGGTACCCTACGAGCAGTACTTC.

The chain joins TRBV5-4 to TRBJ1-2, with 8 bases identical to TRBD1. Looked up from germline, CDR1 is SGHNT and CDR2 is YYREEE (reference sequence). Germline trimming cut 1 base from V and 4 bases from J; bases unmatched to any gene: 6. There are 15 residues in the CDR3. The CDR3 DNA sequence: TGTGCCAGCAGCTTGTTAACAGGGGGAACCTATGGCTACACCTTC. It encodes CASSLLTGGTYGYTF.

In this sample, this clone turned up a few times. This sequence joins TRBV3-1 (or the pseudogene TRBV3-2) and TRBJ2-2, with a possible D match to TRBD2 (5 bases). The CDR3 length is 18 residues. Deletions cut 0 bases from V and 1 base from J, with 15 bases between. Per the germline V gene, CDR1 is LGHDT and CDR2 is YNNKEL (reference sequence). The CDR3 spells CASSQDLRGNRNTGELFF. The CDR3 coding sequence is TGTGCCAGCAGCCAAGATCTTCGGGGAAACCGGAACACCGGGGAGCTGTTTTTT.

The V and J genes are TRBV5-3 and TRBJ2-7; 7 bases are a match to TRBD1. TRBV5-3 is classed as an ORF, of uncertain function. This CDR3 region has 15 residues. V lost 2 bases, J lost 4 bases, and 9 bases stayed unmatched. This CDR3 reads CARSFRRGLIYEQYF. CDR3 in DNA: TGTGCCAGAAGCTTTCGAAGGGGGCTCATTTACGAGCAGTACTTC.

The chain uses TRBV6-5 and TRBJ2-7, with TRBD1 identical over 8 bases. V lost 8 bases and J lost 2; bases outside the gene matches: 5. The CDR3 has 13 residues. The germline V gene encodes CDR1 MNHEY and CDR2 SVGAGI. The CDR3, as DNA: TGTGCCAGCGAAGACAGGGGCGCCTACGAGCAGTACTTC. This encodes CASEDRGAYEQYF.

J is TRBJ1-1 and V is TRBV7-6, with a possible D match to TRBD1 (5 bases). The CDR3 is 14 amino acids. V lost 5 bases to trimming and J lost 6 bases, with 16 bases between them. Per the germline V gene, CDR1 is SGHVS and CDR2 is FNYEAQ. CDR3 nucleotide sequence: TGTGCCAGCAGCCCCAGGAAGGGGTTCGCTGAAGCTTTCTTT. As protein: CASSPRKGFAEAFF.

The J gene is TRBJ1-2, the V gene TRBV30, with a possible D match to TRBD1 (5 bases). The germline V gene encodes CDR1 GTSNPN and CDR2 SVGIG (reference sequence). This CDR3 has 14 amino acids. Trimming cost V 1 base and J 2 bases, with 11 bases left between them. The CDR3 DNA is TGTGCCTGGAGTGAGTCAGGGCCGAACTATGGCTACACCTTC. Amino acids: CAWSESGPNYGYTF.